A selection of T cell receptor beta chains follows, all from one sample in a study of post-analysis software for immune sequencing data. Each CDR3 protein is one row after TCRdb ran MiXCR on the PCR reads. The sample carries hundreds of thousands of distinct CDR3 sequences, approximately 57% recorded once. The sequencing input was blood. The receptors originated from a girl between 10 and 17 years old with multiple sclerosis. Both conserved end residues are part of each CDR3. The D gene is left open where the match is weak. Clone size is shown for a subset of rows, as once, few, many or a class of expanded clone.

size | J | V | D | CDR3 | DNA
once | TRBJ1-5 | TRBV5-6 | . | CASSFRGFNQPQHF | TGTGCCAGCAGCTTTAGGGGTTTTAATCAGCCCCAGCATTTT
. | TRBJ1-2 | TRBV12-3/TRBV12-4 | . | CASSLAWTVMPHGYTF | TGTGCCAGCAGTTTAGCCTGGACAGTCATGCCCCATGGCTACACCTTC
. | TRBJ1-2 | TRBV4-2 | . | CASSQDNAGDYGYTF | TGTGCCAGCAGCCAAGATAACGCAGGAGACTATGGCTACACCTTC
. | TRBJ1-2 | TRBV3-1 | . | CASSQEARRGYTF | TGTGCCAGCAGCCAAGAGGCTCGTCGGGGCTACACCTTC
few | TRBJ2-7 | TRBV27 | TRBD1 | CASSRGQGHSYEQYF | TGTGCCAGCAGTCGTGGACAGGGCCACTCCTACGAGCAGTACTTC
. | TRBJ1-2 | TRBV5-1 | . | CASSWSRDGYTF | TGCGCCAGCAGTTGGTCTCGAGACGGCTACACCTTC
. | TRBJ2-1 | TRBV24-1 | TRBD2 | CATSVGGSGGAISYNEQFF | TGTGCCACCAGTGTGGGAGGAAGCGGGGGGGCCATATCCTACAATGAGCAGTTCTTC
. | TRBJ1-2 | TRBV12-3/TRBV12-4 | . | CASSGGGVYGYTF | TGTGCCAGCAGTGGCGGGGGTGTCTATGGCTACACCTTC
few | TRBJ2-7 | TRBV15 | . | CATSRVGLYEQYF | TGTGCCACCAGCAGAGTAGGGCTCTACGAGCAGTACTTC
. | TRBJ2-3 | TRBV12-3/TRBV12-4 | . | CASQRLGPGRDTQYF | TGTGCCAGCCAGCGGCTAGGACCGGGGAGGGATACGCAGTATTTT
once | TRBJ2-3 | TRBV25-1 | . | CASSAARVEDTQYF | TGTGCCAGCAGTGCGGCCAGGGTGGAAGATACGCAGTATTTT
. | TRBJ2-3 | TRBV6-5 | TRBD2 | CTSSYSTGLAGGTDTQYF | TGTACCAGCAGTTACTCGACCGGACTAGCGGGAGGCACAGATACGCAGTATTTT
. | TRBJ2-4 | TRBV3-1 | TRBD2 | CASSQVGLAENIQYF | TGTGCCAGCAGCCAAGTGGGACTAGCGGAAAACATTCAGTACTTC
few | TRBJ2-1 | TRBV20-1 | . | CSARDRLAYNEQFF | TGCAGTGCTAGAGATCGACTAGCCTACAATGAGCAGTTCTTC
. | TRBJ2-1 | TRBV20-1 | TRBD1 | CSARDRRTGNYNEQFF | TGCAGTGCTCGCGACCGTCGGACAGGGAACTACAATGAGCAGTTCTTC
. | TRBJ1-2 | TRBV7-2 | . | CASSFSGSNYGYTF | TGTGCCAGCAGCTTTTCCGGGTCGAACTATGGCTACACCTTC
. | TRBJ2-2 | TRBV12-3/TRBV12-4 | . | CASSSHGDAGELFF | TGTGCCAGCAGTTCTCATGGGGATGCCGGGGAGCTGTTTTTT
. | TRBJ1-2 | TRBV29-1 | TRBD1 | CSVRDGVVGTDGYTF | TGCAGCGTTCGGGATGGAGTTGTAGGGACAGATGGCTACACCTTC
. | TRBJ2-7 | TRBV5-4 | . | CATDDGTSYEQYF | TGTGCCACCGACGATGGGACCTCCTACGAGCAGTACTTC
few | TRBJ1-2 | TRBV6-5 | . | CASTRVRTEGHTF | TGTGCCAGCACACGGGTACGGACGGAGGGGCACACCTTC
. | TRBJ2-5 | TRBV10-3 | TRBD1 | CAISESPGQGMEETQYF | TGTGCCATCAGTGAGTCGCCGGGACAGGGAATGGAAGAGACCCAGTACTTC
. | TRBJ2-7 | TRBV12-3/TRBV12-4 | . | CASSSSNAPATEQYF | TGTGCCAGCAGCTCCAGTAACGCCCCTGCAACCGAGCAGTACTTC
. | TRBJ2-3 | TRBV27 | TRBD1 | CASSPSTGRTTQTTQYF | TGTGCCAGCAGTCCATCGACAGGGCGTACCACACAGACTACGCAGTATTTT
. | TRBJ2-1 | TRBV20-1 | TRBD1 | CSAKDRVDNEQFF | TGCAGTGCGAAGGACAGGGTTGACAATGAGCAGTTCTTC
. | TRBJ1-2 | TRBV29-1 | TRBD1 | CSVEDPDRVPYGYTF | TGCAGCGTTGAAGATCCGGACAGGGTTCCCTATGGCTACACCTTC